Below, one T cell receptor beta chain is given with its context. No antigen is known for it. Per-nucleotide qualities are absent, and no much larger clonotype sits a single base away. The data are from a study of T cells in Graves' hyperthyroidism and ophthalmopathy (dated by TCRdb to the late 2010s). As for the study more broadly: To identify distinguishing TCR V-J signatures, a discovery cohort of roughly 100 patients was used, comprising 43 with Graves' ophthalmopathy and around 60 with stable Graves' hyperthyroidism. The approximately 100 discovery patients were randomly divided into training and test sets at a 7:3 ratio. According to the paper, TCR Vbeta CDR3 sequencing was carried out on roughly 130 peripheral blood samples, which came from under 50 ophthalmopathy, 70 to 80 hyperthyroidism and roughly 17 progressor patients. After blood sampling, hyperthyroidism patients were treated with methimazole at a starting dose of 30 mg daily, and ophthalmopathy patients were treated with high-dose intravenous methylprednisolone. An independent validation cohort of around 20 hyperthyroidism patients and about 16 patients who later progressed to ophthalmopathy tested prospective prediction of ophthalmopathy. In roughly six Graves' hyperthyroidism patients, the study also compared T-cell repertoires from thyroid tissue with T-cell repertoires from blood.

Amplification of TCR beta CDR3 regions was carried out from RNA transcripts. The first round of RT-PCR for the TCR CDR3 was performed with the HTBI primer set and the Qiagen OneStep RT-PCR kit. The libraries were constructed in a second round of multiplex PCR and then size-selected and purified. Paired-end sequencing of the libraries was performed with 100 bp reads on an Illumina HiSeq2000. In the source study's methods: SOAPnuke was used to process the raw data, throwing out any read that contained adapters or uncalled bases, had a mean Phred below 15, or lacked an exact constant-primer or identifier match. High-quality paired reads were merged using COPE v1.2.5, and each unique nucleotide sequence was defined as a clonotype. MiTCR v1.1 was used to align clonotypes to the IMGT TRBV, TRBD and TRBJ reference segments. The analysis was restricted to V-J combinations with a frequency above 0.0001, which together covered 99% to 99.2% of the repertoires. The TCS score was defined as F50 (clonal expansion) divided by E x V (chaos), with BLOSUM62-based TCRdist calculated between CDR3 peptides within each V-J. Welch's t-statistics and random forest reduced 514 V-J features to about 12, which were used in a naive Bayes classifier (R e1071). The Morisita-Horn index was used to measure how similar the thyroid and blood repertoires were. TCRdb passed the public sequencing reads through fastp at Q25 and MiXCR, retaining productive beta sequences. Duplicate CDR3 protein sequences are folded into a single record with the most common DNA and genes. TCRdb, rather than the study authors, made the V and J calls. The sample table lists more than 500,000 distinct CDR3 sequences, 46% of them with a count of one. The ten largest clones capture roughly 20% of the sample.

At the junction V is shortened by 3 bases and J by 7 bases, with 9 bases in between. Reading from cysteine to phenylalanine, the CDR3 counts 13 amino acids. Only the CDR3 DNA is retained, 39 bases long and in frame from the first base. The germline V gene (reference sequence) gives CDR1 as LNHNV and CDR2 as YYDKDF. Any patient with an uncontrolled infection, another autoimmune disease, pregnancy or lactation was excluded. Diagnoses were established on the basis of clinical symptoms, serum thyroxine and TRAb, thyroid ultrasound, and orbital computed tomography. Total RNA was extracted with Trizol reagent, and quality was checked on an Agilent 2100 Bioanalyzer. Here is what the overall study found, with its caveats: Blood samples also contained most of the expanded thyroid clonotypes (frequency above 0.001), which suggests that blood repertoires may reflect thyroid immune responses. In validation, the model predicted progression to ophthalmopathy with approximately 69% sensitivity and around 72% specificity, a median of 6.5 months before onset. A 13 V-J signature model separated ophthalmopathy from stable hyperthyroidism, with 87.88% sensitivity and roughly 84% specificity in cross-validation and 80%/75% in testing. No statistical method was used to set the sample size in advance, and investigators knew the group allocation.

The source is an adult woman with Graves' disease, either hyperthyroidism or ophthalmopathy (not recorded which). The chain employs TRBV15 and TRBJ2-2, with the D gene not confidently named. The specimen sequenced was peripheral blood or thyroid tissue (not recorded which). The DNA is as follows: TGTGCCACCAGCAGCTTGAGCGACGGGGAGCTGTTTTTT. It codes for CATSSLSDGELFF.